The 30 T cell receptor beta chains reported below all come from one sample, sequenced in a study of T cells after yellow fever vaccination. TCRdb itself ran the 5' RACE reads through MiXCR, one entry per CDR3 protein. The sample lists a few hundred thousand distinct CDR3 sequences, about 19% occurring once. This material consisted of PBMCs, taken 15 days after the yellow fever booster vaccination. The source is a man aged 25 to 45 who received the YFV17D yellow fever vaccine.

This clonotype was picked up a small number of times. The CDR3 DNA reads TGTGCCAGCAGCCCCTCATACTCCTACAATGAGCAGTTCTTC. This translates into CASSPSYSYNEQFF. The chain is built from TRBV7-6 and TRBJ2-1, with unresolved D. Trimming removed 5 bases from V and 0 bases from J, with 8 bases in between. The CDR3 extends over 14 amino acids. In germline, CDR1 is SGHVS, CDR2 FNYEAQ. Using reference TRBV7-6 and TRBJ2-1 for the parts outside the CDR3, the full variable domain is GAGVSQSPRYKVTKRGQDVALRCDPISGHVSLYWYRQALGQGPEFLTYFNYEAQQDKSGLPNDRFSAERPEGSISTLTIQRTEQRDSAMYRCASSPSYSYNEQFFGPGTRLTVL.

This clonotype came up a few times. J is TRBJ2-5 and V is TRBV2; no definite D call. Per germline, CDR1 SNHLY and CDR2 FYNNEI. V lost 6 bases, J lost 5 bases, and 10 bases lay in between. The CDR3 runs 12 residues. The CDR3 sequence: CASRSYVETQYF. The CDR3 bases are TGTGCCAGCAGGAGCTACGTTGAGACCCAGTACTTC.

Only a few counts were recorded for this clonotype. The chain carries TRBV4-3 and TRBJ2-7; 8 nucleotides align to TRBD2. With V trimmed by 0 bases and J by 5 bases, 9 bases remained unmatched. Germline V gives CDR1 LGHNA, CDR2 YSLEER. This CDR3 is 16 amino acids long. The CDR3 sequence: CASSQDWGAGLDEQYF. The CDR3 nucleotides read TGCGCCAGCAGCCAAGATTGGGGAGCGGGACTAGACGAGCAGTACTTC.

A few counts support this clonotype. The chain joins TRBV5-6 to TRBJ2-1; no reliable D call. This CDR3 spans 14 amino acids. Germline CDR1 is SGHDT and CDR2 is YYEEEE. Trimming pared 1 base from V and 3 bases from J, leaving 8 bases between. The CDR3 sequence is CASSLMGHYNEQFF. Written as DNA, the CDR3 is TGTGCCAGCAGCTTGATGGGTCACTACAATGAGCAGTTCTTC.

The chain combines TRBV20-1 with TRBJ2-3; 13 positions match TRBD2. J lost 5 bases, V lost 6 bases, and 5 bases had no gene match. Germline V gene lookup returns CDR1 DFQATT and CDR2 SNEGSKA (reference sequence). The CDR3 sequence is 14 residues long. CDR3 amino acids: CSAWTSGSLDTQYF. CDR3 sequence (DNA): TGCAGTGCGTGGACTAGCGGGAGTCTAGATACGCAGTATTTT.

The rearrangement uses TRBV12-3 or TRBV12-4 and TRBJ2-7, with D possibly matching TRBD2 (6 bases). The V gene lost 6 bases and the J gene lost 7 bases, with 13 bases spanning the gap. CDR3 size: 12 residues. The CDR3 coding sequence is TGTGCCAGCAGAACTAGTGGAGGGGAGCAGTACTTC. Translated, it gives CASRTSGGEQYF.

This clonotype was recorded a few times. V gene TRBV27 combines with J gene TRBJ1-1; D possibly corresponds to TRBD1 (6 bases). Between the trimmed V and J ends, which lost 6 bases and 10 bases, there was a span of 18 bases. CDR3 size: 13 residues. Germline lookup yields CDR1 MNHEY and CDR2 SMNVEV (reference sequence). CDR3 nucleotide sequence: TGTGCCAGCAGACCCATTGGGGGGGCCGGAGCTTTCTTT. It yields the protein CASRPIGGAGAFF.

This clonotype was detected only a few times. The junction shows a germline mismatch at one end, possibly a read error. The V gene is TRBV6-2 or TRBV6-3, the J gene TRBJ2-7, with no clear D. This CDR3 comprises 13 residues. CDR1 is MNHEY, CDR2 SVGEGT, per germline. CDR3 loop: CASAVLDSSEQYF. The CDR3 DNA follows: TGTGCCAGCGCAGTCTTGGATTCCTCCGAGCAGTACTTC.

The V gene is TRBV7-2, the J gene TRBJ2-7; no firm D call. Germline V gene sequence: CDR1 SGHTA, CDR2 FQGNSA. The CDR3 is 14 amino acids. V lost 2 bases to trimming and J lost 6 bases, with 14 bases between them. The CDR3 nucleotides read TGTGCCAGCAGCTTAAACCTAGAATCTAGCGAGCAGTACTTC. Its protein product is CASSLNLESSEQYF.

The chain carries TRBV20-1 and TRBJ1-5, with D possibly TRBD1 on 5 matching bases. The V gene's germline CDR1 is DFQATT and CDR2 SNEGSKA (reference sequence). V was trimmed by 1 base and J by 0 bases, leaving 10 bases between them. The CDR3 consists of 15 residues. CDR3 nucleotide sequence: TGCAGTGCTAGAGGACGGGGCGTTAGCAATCAGCCCCAGCATTTT. Protein sequence: CSARGRGVSNQPQHF.

The V gene is TRBV18, the J gene TRBJ2-7; 13 bases fit TRBD2. The V gene end was trimmed by 0 bases and the J gene end by 5 bases; junction bases not matched to a gene: 4. The germline gives CDR1 KGHSH, CDR2 LQKENI. This CDR3 region has 16 residues. In DNA form, the CDR3 reads TGTGCCAGCTCACCACCGACTAGCGGGAGGCTCAACGAGCAGTACTTC. As protein: CASSPPTSGRLNEQYF.

This clonotype came up a few times. V usage is TRBV20-1 and J usage is TRBJ2-3; the D is unclear. V was shortened by 7 bases and J by 0 bases, with 14 bases between the two germline ends. Looked up from germline, CDR1 is DFQATT and CDR2 is SNEGSKA (reference sequence). CDR3 length: 14 residues. In DNA, the CDR3 is TGCAGTGTGGGCGTCACTCCTAGCACAGATACGCAGTATTTT. It yields the protein CSVGVTPSTDTQYF.

This sequence joins TRBV6-1 and TRBJ2-3, with TRBD1 matching over 7 bases. Germline values: CDR1 MNHNS, CDR2 SASEGT. This CDR3 is built from 14 residues. V gave up 6 bases and J gave up 5 bases; unmatched junction bases: 8. The DNA of the CDR3 is TGTGCCAGCAGCCTACAGGGGTCCGAAGATACGCAGTATTTT. Residues: CASSLQGSEDTQYF.

V is TRBV19 and J is TRBJ2-4, with 11 bases matching TRBD1. The ends lost 5 bases at V and 14 bases at J; junction bases unmatched: 5. The CDR3 length is 12 residues. Germline CDR1 is LNHDA and CDR2 is SQIVND (reference sequence). The CDR3 spells CASSVDRGREYF. The CDR3 DNA is TGTGCCAGTAGTGTGGACAGGGGGCGAGAGTACTTC.

This chain connects TRBV20-1 to TRBJ2-3; 8 bases match TRBD1. This CDR3 contains 16 residues. V was pared by 3 bases and J by 1 base, with 9 bases of the junction left unmatched. Germline V gene lookup returns CDR1 DFQATT and CDR2 SNEGSKA (reference sequence). DNA of the CDR3: TGCAGTGCTAGTCCGGAGCAGGGGGCTGGCACAGATACGCAGTATTTT. Translating gives CSASPEQGAGTDTQYF.

The chain links TRBV12-3 or TRBV12-4 to TRBJ2-5; 8 bases match TRBD1. The CDR3 spans 16 residues. V shed 3 bases, J shed 3 bases, and the junction held 9 bases outside the gene matches. The CDR3 DNA follows: TGTGCCAGCAGTTTGTGGGCCCTACAGGGGGAAGAGACCCAGTACTTC. Encoded protein: CASSLWALQGEETQYF.

The V call is TRBV20-1, the J call TRBJ2-5, with 8 positions matching TRBD2. V gave up 3 bases and J gave up 1 base; unmatched junction bases: 7. CDR1 and CDR2 from the germline V gene are DFQATT and SNEGSKA (reference sequence). The CDR3 loop spans 15 amino acids. CDR3: CSASQLAELQETQYF. For the CDR3, the DNA is TGCAGTGCTAGCCAACTAGCGGAGCTCCAAGAGACCCAGTACTTC.

This clonotype came up a few times. This chain joins TRBV7-2 and TRBJ2-5, with D perhaps TRBD2 (6 bases). Germline CDR1 reads SGHTA; CDR2 reads FQGNSA. Trimming shortened V by 5 bases and J by 2 bases, and 18 bases separated the two germline ends. This CDR3 region has 16 residues. This chain's CDR3 is CASSIAPRGTQETQYF. The CDR3 nucleotides are TGTGCCAGCAGCATCGCCCCTCGCGGGACGCAAGAGACCCAGTACTTC.

The chain employs TRBV5-1 and TRBJ1-2; 9 bases are a match to TRBD1. Germline trimming cut 4 bases from V and 6 bases from J; bases unmatched to any gene: 16. The length of the CDR3 is 17 residues. CDR1 and CDR2 from the germline V gene are SGHRS and YFSETQ. The CDR3 DNA follows: TGCGCCAGCAGCGCGGGACAGGGAAATAAGGTGGAGAATGGCTACACCTTC. Its translation: CASSAGQGNKVENGYTF.

The J gene is TRBJ2-3, the V gene TRBV20-1, with D unresolved. V lost 3 bases to trimming and J lost 2 bases, with 15 bases between them. Germline values: CDR1 DFQATT, CDR2 SNEGSKA (reference sequence). The CDR3 covers 15 residues. The CDR3 loop is CSARRTLKSTDTQYF. For the CDR3, the DNA is TGCAGTGCTAGGAGGACCCTCAAGTCCACAGATACGCAGTATTTT.

The genes are TRBV6-2 or TRBV6-3 and TRBJ2-1; weak D call: TRBD2 (6 bases). Per germline, CDR1 MNHEY and CDR2 SVGEGT. V was pared by 7 bases and J by 4 bases, with 11 bases between. The CDR3 totals 13 residues. CDR3 sequence reads: CASKFSGYNEQFF. CDR3 DNA: TGTGCCAGCAAGTTTAGCGGTTACAATGAGCAGTTCTTC.

This clonotype turned up a few times. This chain uses TRBV20-1 with TRBJ2-5; D possibly uses TRBD1 or TRBD2 (5 bases each). V gave up 6 bases and J gave up 5 bases, with 10 bases separating them. Germline CDR1 DFQATT, CDR2 SNEGSKA (reference sequence). The CDR3 runs to 11 residues. The DNA for the CDR3 is TGCAGTGCAGCGAGGGGTGAGACCCAGTACTTC. This encodes CSAARGETQYF.

The sample holds a few counts of this clonotype. Here the CDR3 DNA reads TGCAGTGCTAGCGATAATCCGGGACAGGGCCACGAGCAGTACTTC. It encodes CSASDNPGQGHEQYF. This chain connects TRBV20-1 to TRBJ2-7; 9 nucleotides align to TRBD1. The CDR3 has 15 amino acids. Trimming cost V 3 bases and J 5 bases; bases outside gene matches: 11. Germline CDR1 and CDR2: DFQATT and SNEGSKA (reference sequence).

This clonotype was recorded many times. This chain links TRBV7-2 with TRBJ2-1; the D is unclear. Germline CDR1 is SGHTA and CDR2 is FQGNSA. Trimming removed 4 bases from V and 9 bases from J, with 22 bases in between. The CDR3 runs to 16 residues. For the CDR3, the DNA is TGTGCCAGCAGCTCAAGCACCGGGCCCCGAGGTGGTGAGCAGTTCTTC. Amino acid sequence: CASSSSTGPRGGEQFF.

The chain combines TRBV9 with TRBJ2-7; D gene ambiguous. CDR3 length equals 15 residues. The V and J ends lost 0 bases and 2 bases respectively, with 12 bases between them. Germline CDR1 reads SGDLS; CDR2 reads YYNGEE. This CDR3 reads CASSVAPGNPYEQYF. CDR3 nucleotide sequence: TGTGCCAGCAGCGTAGCTCCCGGCAACCCCTACGAGCAGTACTTC.

The table lists this clonotype with a few counts. This chain uses TRBV3-1 with TRBJ1-3; D is uncertain. Looked up from germline, CDR1 is LGHDT and CDR2 is YNNKEL (reference sequence). Trimming stripped 0 bases from V and 3 bases from J, with 18 bases between. The CDR3 length is 18 residues. The CDR3 nucleotides read TGTGCCAGCAGCCAAGATTTCCGCGGAGGGCTTGATGGAAACACCATATATTTT. This translates into CASSQDFRGGLDGNTIYF.

This clonotype has just a few counts. This chain joins TRBV5-1 and TRBJ2-2, with D uncertain. Trimming cost V 3 bases and J 0 bases, with 9 bases left between them. The CDR3 loop spans 15 amino acids. Germline CDR1 reads SGHRS; CDR2 reads YFSETQ. The DNA for the CDR3 is TGCGCCAGCAGCTGGGCGACGACGAACACCGGGGAGCTGTTTTTT. It specifies CASSWATTNTGELFF.

This clonotype was counted a few times. The chain combines TRBV12-3 or TRBV12-4 with TRBJ1-6, with D perhaps TRBD1 (5 bases). This CDR3 spans 15 amino acids. Trimming left V 3 bases short and J 7 bases short, with 13 bases between. CDR3 amino acids: CASSFDNRGNSPLHF. CDR3 DNA: TGTGCCAGCAGTTTTGACAATCGGGGGAATTCACCCCTCCACTTT.

The chain couples TRBV6-1 to TRBJ2-1; 14 bases match TRBD2. The CDR3 extends over 14 amino acids. The J segment lost 8 bases and the V segment lost 7 bases, leaving 4 bases of the junction unmatched. Germline CDR1 and CDR2: MNHNS and SASEGT. The CDR3 loop is CASTRLAGGDEQFF. The CDR3 coding sequence is TGTGCCAGCACAAGACTAGCGGGGGGGGATGAGCAGTTCTTC.

This clonotype has more than one count but fewer than ten. The V gene is TRBV11-1, the J gene TRBJ2-1, with TRBD2 as a possible D gene (6 bases). The CDR3 has 13 amino acids. The germline V and J ends were trimmed by 5 bases and 9 bases, with 14 bases remaining between them. The germline V gene encodes CDR1 SGHAT and CDR2 FQDESV (reference sequence). CDR3 DNA: TGTGCCAGCAGCCCAAGGAGGGCTAGTGAGCAGTTCTTC. This encodes CASSPRRASEQFF.